This entry lists 5 T cell receptor beta chains sequenced from one sample in a study of Ad26.COV2.S vaccination and SARS-CoV-2 variants. Treatment indicated: roughly 20 received Ad26.COV2.S at low or high dose, single or two shots; a few received placebo; per-sample allocation not given. Specimens were obtained on day 63 following the first vaccine or placebo injection. This table comes from immunoSEQ multiplex PCR, and its TCRdb copy is limited to in-frame clones, with some not included. The repertoire consists of some 640,000 clones, with 89% occurring once and the leading ten covering about 1.5%. The sequencing used peripheral blood, collected in a trial of Ad26.COV2.S vaccine versus placebo. These receptor sequences come from a person between 18 and 65 years old who received the Ad26.COV2.S COVID-19 vaccine or a placebo.

The chain couples TRBV18 to TRBJ2-4; D perhaps matches TRBD1 (6 bases). The germline V gene has CDR1 KGHSH and CDR2 LQKENI. Trimming stripped 3 bases from V and 1 base from J, with 22 bases between. The length of the CDR3 is 19 residues. CDR3 in amino acids: CASSPPFALQGAAKNIQYF. For the CDR3, the DNA is TGTGCCAGCTCACCGCCCTTCGCGCTACAGGGTGCGGCCAAAAACATTCAGTACTTC.

As regards this clone: This same CDR3 is encoded by further DNA sequences in the sample. The J gene is TRBJ1-2, the V gene TRBV6-5; D is possibly TRBD1 (5 bases). V was shortened by 4 bases and J by 2 bases, with 8 bases between the two germline ends. The CDR3 loop spans 13 amino acids. Germline V gene sequence: CDR1 MNHEY, CDR2 SVGAGI. This CDR3 is CASSSGSNYGYTF. The DNA of the CDR3 is TGTGCCAGCAGTTCAGGGTCAAACTATGGCTACACCTTC.

The chain has TRBV6-5 and TRBJ1-4, with D perhaps matching TRBD1 (6 bases). The CDR3 runs to 16 residues. Germline loops: CDR1 MNHEY, CDR2 SVGAGI. Trimming stripped 0 bases from V and 5 bases from J, with 13 bases between. This CDR3 reads CASSYSRGQSNEKLFF. For the CDR3, the DNA is TGTGCCAGCAGTTACTCGCGGGGGCAGTCCAATGAAAAACTGTTTTTT.

CDR3 DNA: TGCGCCAGCAGCCAAGATCTGGGCGGGCGGGGCTACTACGAGCAGTACTTC. It is translated as CASSQDLGGRGYYEQYF. The rearrangement uses TRBV4-3 and TRBJ2-7; maybe TRBD2 (6 bases). Germline CDR1 and CDR2: LGHNA and YSLEER. This CDR3 contains 17 residues. V was trimmed by 0 bases and J by 3 bases, leaving 18 bases between them.

The chain recombines TRBV4-2 with TRBJ1-2; the D is unclear. The V gene lost 1 base and the J gene lost 8 bases, with 17 bases spanning the gap. Germline CDR1 LGHNA, CDR2 YNFKEQ. The length of the CDR3 is 15 residues. The CDR3 coding sequence is TGTGCCAGCAGCCAAGGGGCGTCGGCAACGGGGGGCTACACCTTC. Encoded protein: CASSQGASATGGYTF.